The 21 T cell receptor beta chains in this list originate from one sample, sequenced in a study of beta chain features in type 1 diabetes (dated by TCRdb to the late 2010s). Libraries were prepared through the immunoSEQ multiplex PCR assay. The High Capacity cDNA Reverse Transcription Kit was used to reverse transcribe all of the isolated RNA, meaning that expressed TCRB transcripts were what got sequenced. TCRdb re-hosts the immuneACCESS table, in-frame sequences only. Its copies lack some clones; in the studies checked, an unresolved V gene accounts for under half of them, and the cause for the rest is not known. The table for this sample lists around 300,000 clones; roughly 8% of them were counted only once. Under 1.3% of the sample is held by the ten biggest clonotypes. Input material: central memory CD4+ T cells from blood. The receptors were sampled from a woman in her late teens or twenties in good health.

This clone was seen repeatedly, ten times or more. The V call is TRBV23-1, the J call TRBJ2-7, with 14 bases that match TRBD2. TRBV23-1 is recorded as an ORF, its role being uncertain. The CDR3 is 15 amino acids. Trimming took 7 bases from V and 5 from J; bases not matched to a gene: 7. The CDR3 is CASIHGTSGSHEQYF. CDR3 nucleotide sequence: TGCGCCAGCATCCACGGGACTAGCGGGAGCCACGAGCAGTACTTC.

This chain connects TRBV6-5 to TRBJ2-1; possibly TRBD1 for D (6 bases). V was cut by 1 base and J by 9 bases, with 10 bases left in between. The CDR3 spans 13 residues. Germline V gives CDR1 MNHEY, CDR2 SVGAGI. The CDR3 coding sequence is TGTGCCAGCAGTTACTTACAGGGTGGTGAGCAGTTCTTC. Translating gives CASSYLQGGEQFF.

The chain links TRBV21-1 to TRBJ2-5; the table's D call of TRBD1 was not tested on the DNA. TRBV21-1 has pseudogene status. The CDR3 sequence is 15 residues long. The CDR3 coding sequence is TGTGCCAGCAGCAATTCGGGGGACAGAAAAGAGACCCAGTACTTC. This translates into CASSNSGDRKETQYF.

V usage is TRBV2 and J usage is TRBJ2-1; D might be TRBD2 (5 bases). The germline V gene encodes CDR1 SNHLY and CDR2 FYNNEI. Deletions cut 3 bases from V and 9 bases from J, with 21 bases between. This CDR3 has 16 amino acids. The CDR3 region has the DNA TGTGCCAGCAGTGATCTGGGGAGAGCTGCCCTTGGTGAGCAGTTCTTC. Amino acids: CASSDLGRAALGEQFF.

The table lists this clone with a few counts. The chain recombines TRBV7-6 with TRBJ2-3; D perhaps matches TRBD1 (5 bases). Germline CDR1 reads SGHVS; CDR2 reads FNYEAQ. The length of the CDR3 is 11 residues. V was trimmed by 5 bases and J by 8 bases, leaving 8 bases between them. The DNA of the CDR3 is TGTGCCAGCAGCGCTAGGGGTACGCAGTATTTT. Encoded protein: CASSARGTQYF.

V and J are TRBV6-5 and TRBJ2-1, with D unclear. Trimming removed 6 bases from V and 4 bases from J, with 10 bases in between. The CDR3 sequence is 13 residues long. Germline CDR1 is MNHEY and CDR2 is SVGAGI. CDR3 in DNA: TGTGCCAGCAGCTCGGCACCGTACAATGAGCAGTTCTTC. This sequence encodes CASSSAPYNEQFF.

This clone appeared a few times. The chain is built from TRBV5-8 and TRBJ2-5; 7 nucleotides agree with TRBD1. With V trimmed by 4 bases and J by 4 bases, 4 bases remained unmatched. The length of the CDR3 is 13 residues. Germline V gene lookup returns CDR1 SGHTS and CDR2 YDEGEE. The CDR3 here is CASSLTGRETQYF. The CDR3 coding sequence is TGTGCCAGCAGCCTGACAGGGCGAGAGACCCAGTACTTC.

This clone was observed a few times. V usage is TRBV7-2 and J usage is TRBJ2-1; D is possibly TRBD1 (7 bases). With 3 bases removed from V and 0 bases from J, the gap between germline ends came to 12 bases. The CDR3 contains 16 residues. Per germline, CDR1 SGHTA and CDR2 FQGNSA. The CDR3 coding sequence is TGTGCCAGCAGCTTGGAGGGACAGTTCTCCTACAATGAGCAGTTCTTC. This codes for CASSLEGQFSYNEQFF. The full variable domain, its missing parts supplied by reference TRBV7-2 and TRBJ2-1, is GAGVSQSPSNKVTEKGKDVELRCDPISGHTALYWYRQSLGQGLEFLIYFQGNSAPDKSGLPSDRFSAERTGGSVSTLTIQRTQQEDSAVYLCASSLEGQFSYNEQFFGPGTRLTVL.

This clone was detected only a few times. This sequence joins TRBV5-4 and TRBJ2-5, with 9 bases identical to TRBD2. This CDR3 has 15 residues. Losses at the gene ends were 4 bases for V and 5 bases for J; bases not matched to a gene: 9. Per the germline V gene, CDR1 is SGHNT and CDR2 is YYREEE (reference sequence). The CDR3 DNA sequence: TGTGCCAGCAGCCCGGGACTAGCCAAACGGGAGACCCAGTACTTC. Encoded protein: CASSPGLAKRETQYF.

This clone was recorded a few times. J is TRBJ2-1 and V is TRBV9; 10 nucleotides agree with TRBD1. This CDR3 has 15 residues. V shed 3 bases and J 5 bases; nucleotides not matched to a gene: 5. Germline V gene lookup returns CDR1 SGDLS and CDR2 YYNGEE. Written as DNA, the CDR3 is TGTGCCAGCAGCGGCAGACAGGGGGCTAACAATGAGCAGTTCTTC. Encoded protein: CASSGRQGANNEQFF.

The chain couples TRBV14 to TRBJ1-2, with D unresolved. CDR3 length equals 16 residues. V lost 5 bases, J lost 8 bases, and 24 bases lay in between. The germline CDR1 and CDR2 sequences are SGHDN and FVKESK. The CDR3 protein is CASSEKEQSRKDGYTF. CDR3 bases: TGTGCCAGCAGCGAAAAGGAACAGAGTCGAAAGGACGGCTACACCTTC.

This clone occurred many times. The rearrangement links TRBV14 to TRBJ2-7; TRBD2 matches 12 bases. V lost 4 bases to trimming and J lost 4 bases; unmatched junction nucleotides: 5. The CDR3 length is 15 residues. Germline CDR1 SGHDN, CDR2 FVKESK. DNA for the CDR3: TGTGCCAGCAGCCCGTGGACTAGCGGGAAATACGAGCAGTACTTC. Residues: CASSPWTSGKYEQYF.

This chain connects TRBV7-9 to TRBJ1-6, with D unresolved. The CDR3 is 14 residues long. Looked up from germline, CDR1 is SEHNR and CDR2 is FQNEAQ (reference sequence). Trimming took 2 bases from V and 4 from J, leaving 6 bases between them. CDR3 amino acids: CASSLKQYNSPLHF. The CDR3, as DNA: TGTGCCAGCAGCTTAAAACAGTATAATTCACCCCTCCACTTT. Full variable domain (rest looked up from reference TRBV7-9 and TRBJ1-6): DTGVSQNPRHKITKRGQNVTFRCDPISEHNRLYWYRQTLGQGPEFLTYFQNEAQLEKSRLLSDRFSAERPKGSFSTLEIQRTEQGDSAMYLCASSLKQYNSPLHFGNGTRLTVT.

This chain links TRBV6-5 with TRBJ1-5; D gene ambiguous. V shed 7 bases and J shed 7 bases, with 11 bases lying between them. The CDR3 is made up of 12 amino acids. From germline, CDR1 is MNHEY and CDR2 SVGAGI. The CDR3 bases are TGTGCCAGCACTAATCGGGGACAGCCCCAGCATTTT. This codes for CASTNRGQPQHF.

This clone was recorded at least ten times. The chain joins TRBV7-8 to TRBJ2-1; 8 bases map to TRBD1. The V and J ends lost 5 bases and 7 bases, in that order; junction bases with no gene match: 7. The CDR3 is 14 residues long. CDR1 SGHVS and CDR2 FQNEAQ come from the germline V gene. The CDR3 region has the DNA TGTGCCAGCAGCCCGGGACAGGATTGGAATGAGCAGTTCTTC. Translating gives CASSPGQDWNEQFF.

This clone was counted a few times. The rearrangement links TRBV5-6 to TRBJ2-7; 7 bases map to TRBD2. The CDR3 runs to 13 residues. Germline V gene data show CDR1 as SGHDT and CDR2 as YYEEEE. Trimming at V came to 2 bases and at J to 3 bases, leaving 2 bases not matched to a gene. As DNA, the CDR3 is TGTGCCAGCAGCTTCGGGAGGTACTACGAGCAGTACTTC. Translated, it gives CASSFGRYYEQYF.

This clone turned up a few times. CDR3 sequence (DNA): TGTGCCAGCAGCCCCATGGGGACCTATGGCTACACCTTC. It encodes CASSPMGTYGYTF. The V call is TRBV27, the J call TRBJ1-2; D perhaps matches TRBD1 (5 bases). This CDR3 contains 13 residues. The V and J ends lost 6 bases and 4 bases respectively, with 12 bases between them. Looked up from germline, CDR1 is MNHEY and CDR2 is SMNVEV (reference sequence).

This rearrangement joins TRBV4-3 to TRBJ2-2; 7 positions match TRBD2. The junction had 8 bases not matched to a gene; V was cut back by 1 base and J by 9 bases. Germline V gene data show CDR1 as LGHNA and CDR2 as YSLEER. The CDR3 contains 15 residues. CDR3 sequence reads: CASSQVPSGPRELFF. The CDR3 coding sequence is TGCGCCAGCAGCCAAGTGCCTAGCGGTCCCCGGGAGCTGTTTTTT.

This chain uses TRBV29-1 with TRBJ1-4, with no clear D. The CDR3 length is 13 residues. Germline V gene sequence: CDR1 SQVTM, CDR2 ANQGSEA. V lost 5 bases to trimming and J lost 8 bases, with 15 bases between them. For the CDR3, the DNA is TGCAGCGTTTTCGGTAGTGACGGGGAAAAACTGTTTTTT. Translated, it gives CSVFGSDGEKLFF.

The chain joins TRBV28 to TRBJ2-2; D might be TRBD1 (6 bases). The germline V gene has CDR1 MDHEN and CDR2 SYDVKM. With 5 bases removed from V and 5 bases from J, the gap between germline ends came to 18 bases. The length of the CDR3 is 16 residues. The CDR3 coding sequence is TGTGCCAGCAGTCTGGGACACCGAGGGCGGACCGGGGAGCTGTTTTTT. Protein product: CASSLGHRGRTGELFF.

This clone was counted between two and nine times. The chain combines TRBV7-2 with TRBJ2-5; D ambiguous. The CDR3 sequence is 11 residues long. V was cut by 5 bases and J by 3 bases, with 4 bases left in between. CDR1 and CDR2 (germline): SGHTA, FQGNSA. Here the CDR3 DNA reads TGTGCCAGCAGCCATAAAGAGACCCAGTACTTC. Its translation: CASSHKETQYF.